The 32 T cell receptor beta chains listed next were all sequenced from one sample in a study of HIV-infected children after antiretroviral therapy interruption. Treatment defined: PENTA 11 planned treatment interruption arm or continuous ART arm. RNA-based 3' RACE libraries used unique molecular identifiers. TCRdb independently ran MiXCR on the 3' RACE reads; one entry per CDR3 protein. The data hold 40,000 to 55,000 distinct CDR3 sequences, with 4.3% observed a single time. The starting material was CD45RA+ CD4+ T cells from PBMCs, pooled from several time points, obtained from a donor given antiretroviral therapy, either interrupted or continuous. Subset described: naive CD4+ CD45RA+ CD45RO- T cells. The receptors derive from a pool of human donors with HIV.

The chain joins TRBV6-2 or TRBV6-3 to TRBJ1-3; possible D gene TRBD1, 5 bases. This CDR3 has 14 amino acids. Trimming cost V 4 bases and J 0 bases, with 7 bases left between them. CDR1 MNHEY and CDR2 SVGEGT come from the germline V gene. CDR3 in DNA: TGTGCCAGCAGTTGGGGCGGCTCTGGAAACACCATATATTTT. Its protein is CASSWGGSGNTIYF.

CDR3 protein: CASTPQGALSYGYTF. The CDR3 bases are TGTGCCAGCACTCCACAGGGGGCTCTGAGCTATGGCTACACCTTC. The chain is built from TRBV12-3 or TRBV12-4 and TRBJ1-2, with TRBD1 matching 9 bases. This CDR3 is 15 amino acids long. V was pared by 7 bases and J by 4 bases, with 10 bases of the junction left unmatched.

The rearrangement joins TRBV28 to TRBJ2-1, with 9 bases identical to TRBD1. J was trimmed by 3 bases and V by 7 bases; bases with no gene match: 13. This CDR3 contains 17 residues. Per germline, CDR1 MDHEN and CDR2 SYDVKM. The CDR3 sequence is CASNPEVGTGRYNEQFF. The CDR3 coding sequence is TGTGCCAGCAACCCAGAGGTCGGGACAGGGCGCTACAATGAGCAGTTCTTC.

This clonotype has ten or more counts. V gene TRBV12-3 or TRBV12-4 combines with J gene TRBJ2-7; 9 bases match TRBD2. The CDR3 consists of 14 residues. Trimming cost V 11 bases and J 1 base; bases outside gene matches: 9. The CDR3 nucleotides are TGTGCCTGTTCGCGGGAGGGACCATCCTACGAGCAGTACTTC. It encodes CACSREGPSYEQYF.

This clonotype occurred many times. V is TRBV12-3 or TRBV12-4 and J is TRBJ1-2; D ambiguous. Trimming took 3 bases from V and 2 from J, leaving 7 bases between them. CDR3 length equals 13 residues. CDR3 residues: CASSLARNYGYTF. CDR3 DNA: TGTGCCAGCAGTTTGGCCAGGAACTATGGCTACACCTTC.

The rearrangement uses TRBV7-3 and TRBJ1-6; possibly TRBD1 for D (6 bases). This CDR3 region has 17 residues. Germline CDR1 is SGHTA and CDR2 is FQGTGA. Trimming removed 0 bases at V and 0 bases at J, with 9 bases between. The DNA of the CDR3 is TGTGCCAGCAGCTTAACAGGGGGGGTCTCCTATAATTCACCCCTCCACTTT. It encodes CASSLTGGVSYNSPLHF.

This clonotype was counted many times. The gene calls are TRBV4-1 and TRBJ1-2, with D uncertain. Trimming took 0 bases from V and 3 from J, leaving 11 bases between them. From germline, CDR1 is MGHRA and CDR2 YSYEKL. The CDR3 is made up of 15 amino acids. DNA of the CDR3: TGCGCCAGCAGCCAAGATTTGGGCAGCTACTATGGCTACACCTTC. This encodes CASSQDLGSYYGYTF.

The table lists this clonotype with many counts. J is TRBJ2-3 and V is TRBV20-1, with 8 bases identical to TRBD1. The CDR3 covers 16 residues. Germline V gene lookup returns CDR1 DFQATT and CDR2 SNEGSKA (reference sequence). J was trimmed by 2 bases and V by 0 bases; bases with no gene match: 7. This chain's CDR3 is CSARDLKTGDTDTQYF. CDR3 DNA: TGCAGTGCTAGAGACTTGAAGACAGGGGACACAGATACGCAGTATTTT.

This clonotype was counted many times. The chain uses TRBV27 and TRBJ1-5; the D is unclear. V gave up 2 bases and J gave up 3 bases, with 8 bases separating them. Germline values: CDR1 MNHEY, CDR2 SMNVEV (reference sequence). The CDR3 is 14 amino acids. The CDR3 spells CASSLPGLNQPQHF. The CDR3 DNA is TGTGCCAGCAGTTTACCAGGTCTCAATCAGCCCCAGCATTTT.

This clonotype occurred many times. The DNA of the CDR3 is TGTGCCAGCAGTAACTCCTACGAGCAGTACTTC. It yields the protein CASSNSYEQYF. V is TRBV28 and J is TRBJ2-7, with D unresolved. CDR1 and CDR2 (germline): MDHEN, SYDVKM. This CDR3 is 11 amino acids long. The V end was cut by 5 bases, the J end by 0 bases, with 2 bases between.

This clonotype has at least ten counts. The genes are TRBV25-1 and TRBJ1-4; 10 bases are a match to TRBD1. Germline loops: CDR1 MGHDK, CDR2 SYGVNS. The CDR3 contains 16 residues. Trimming took 6 bases from V and 4 from J; bases not matched to a gene: 8. This chain's CDR3 is CASRGDRGIGNEKLFF. CDR3 in DNA: TGTGCCAGCAGGGGGGACAGGGGCATTGGTAATGAAAAACTGTTTTTT.

The chain links TRBV20-1 to TRBJ1-5; D uncertain. CDR3 size: 12 residues. From germline, CDR1 is DFQATT and CDR2 SNEGSKA (reference sequence). In DNA form, the CDR3 reads TGCAGCGCCGGATTGAGCAATCAGCCCCAGCATTTT. It specifies CSAGLSNQPQHF.

The chain recombines TRBV12-3 or TRBV12-4 with TRBJ2-7, with D tentatively TRBD1 (6 bases). The CDR3 covers 14 residues. V was pared by 5 bases and J by 2 bases, with 13 bases between. In nucleotides, the CDR3 is TGTGCCAGCAGTCTCCCGGGACAAACCTACGAGCAGTACTTC. It encodes CASSLPGQTYEQYF.

At least ten counts were recorded for this clonotype. CDR3 bases: TGCGCCAGCAGCCAAGGTACACAGGGGGGAAATCAGCCCCAGCATTTT. Translated, it gives CASSQGTQGGNQPQHF. The chain carries TRBV4-1 and TRBJ1-5; 8 positions match TRBD1. Germline trimming cut 1 base from V and 4 bases from J; bases unmatched to any gene: 6. This CDR3 has 16 amino acids. Germline loops: CDR1 MGHRA, CDR2 YSYEKL.

This clonotype was observed at least ten times. The chain combines TRBV5-1 with TRBJ1-1; no reliable D call. Trimming took off 4 bases at V and 0 bases at J, with 13 bases between the two ends. The CDR3 loop spans 15 amino acids. The germline V gene encodes CDR1 SGHRS and CDR2 YFSETQ. CDR3: CASSLQMGMNTEAFF. CDR3 DNA sequence: TGCGCCAGCAGCCTGCAGATGGGAATGAACACTGAAGCTTTCTTT.

Ten or more counts support this clonotype. The gene calls are TRBV12-5 and TRBJ1-6, with 7 bases fitting TRBD1. V shed 6 bases, J shed 8 bases, and the junction held 7 bases outside the gene matches. The CDR3 is made up of 14 amino acids. CDR1 LGHNT and CDR2 FRNRAP come from the germline V gene. The CDR3 loop reads CASGPGTEHSPLHF. The DNA of the CDR3 is TGTGCTAGTGGCCCCGGGACAGAACATTCACCCCTCCACTTT.

A few counts support this clonotype. The genes are TRBV5-4 and TRBJ2-3; 11 bases line up with TRBD1. This CDR3 spans 15 amino acids. Germline assignment: CDR1 SGHNT and CDR2 YYREEE (reference sequence). With V trimmed by 3 bases and J by 4 bases, 4 bases remained unmatched. The CDR3 DNA follows: TGTGCCAGCAGCTGGGACAGGGGGGAAGCAGATACGCAGTATTTT. This sequence encodes CASSWDRGEADTQYF. The full variable domain, its missing parts supplied by reference TRBV5-4 and TRBJ2-3, is ETGVTQSPTHLIKTRGQQVTLRCSSQSGHNTVSWYQQALGQGPQFIFQYYREEENGRGNFPPRFSGLQFPNYSSELNVNALELDDSALYLCASSWDRGEADTQYFGPGTRLTVL.

This clonotype was picked up many times. The chain carries TRBV2 and TRBJ1-5, with D unclear. The CDR3 loop spans 13 amino acids. Deletions cut 4 bases from V and 4 bases from J, with 8 bases between. CDR1 SNHLY and CDR2 FYNNEI come from the germline V gene. The CDR3 loop is CASSVRVNQPQHF. The CDR3 DNA reads TGTGCCAGCAGTGTGAGAGTAAATCAGCCCCAGCATTTT. Filled out from reference TRBV2 and TRBJ1-5, the complete variable domain reads EPEVTQTPSHQVTQMGQEVILRCVPISNHLYFYWYRQILGQKVEFLVSFYNNEISEKSEIFDDQFSVERPDGSNFTLKIRSTKLEDSAMYFCASSVRVNQPQHFGDGTRLSIL.

This clonotype was detected ten times or more. The rearrangement uses TRBV29-1 and TRBJ2-3, with D uncertain. V dropped 0 bases and J dropped 5 bases, with 6 bases sitting between them. The CDR3 is 12 residues long. Germline assignment: CDR1 SQVTM and CDR2 ANQGSEA. Written as DNA, the CDR3 is TGCAGCGTTGAAGAAAGAGGAGATACGCAGTATTTT. This encodes CSVEERGDTQYF.

Ten or more counts support this clonotype. Here the CDR3 reads CSANEYSNQPQHF. CDR3 nucleotide sequence: TGCAGTGCCAATGAATATAGCAATCAGCCCCAGCATTTT. V and J are TRBV20-1 and TRBJ1-5; D unresolved. Germline V gene lookup returns CDR1 DFQATT and CDR2 SNEGSKA (reference sequence). The CDR3 is 13 residues long. The germline V and J ends were trimmed by 6 bases and 0 bases, with 9 bases remaining between them.

At least ten counts were recorded for this clonotype. The V call is TRBV11-2, the J call TRBJ2-2; tentative D call: TRBD1 (5 bases). The CDR3 has 18 residues. The germline CDR1 and CDR2 sequences are SGHAT and FQNNGV. V lost 5 bases and J 0 bases, leaving 19 bases between the germline ends. The CDR3 here is CASSPGHLLSSNTGELFF. The CDR3 coding sequence is TGTGCCAGCAGCCCAGGACACCTTCTTTCATCGAACACCGGGGAGCTGTTTTTT.

This clonotype was counted at least ten times. The rearrangement joins TRBV6-6 to TRBJ1-1; D is unresolved. CDR3 length equals 13 residues. From germline, CDR1 is MNHNY and CDR2 SVGAGI (reference sequence). Trimming took off 5 bases at V and 14 bases at J, with 21 bases between the two ends. The CDR3 protein is CASSETSNTEVFF. The CDR3 DNA reads TGTGCCAGCAGTGAGACATCAAACACAGAAGTCTTCTTT.

The table lists this clonotype with many counts. The rearrangement links TRBV7-9 to TRBJ2-4; D perhaps matches TRBD1 (5 bases). With 4 bases removed from V and 1 base from J, the gap between germline ends came to 17 bases. The CDR3 is 17 residues long. The germline V gene encodes CDR1 SEHNR and CDR2 FQNEAQ (reference sequence). The CDR3 loop is CASSSGPTDRAKNIQYF. The CDR3 coding sequence is TGTGCCAGCAGCTCAGGACCGACAGACCGGGCCAAAAACATTCAGTACTTC.

In its sample, this clonotype was seen many times. The V gene is TRBV19, the J gene TRBJ1-5, with TRBD1 matching 9 bases. Losses at the gene ends were 7 bases for V and 4 bases for J; bases not matched to a gene: 8. Germline values: CDR1 LNHDA, CDR2 SQIVND (reference sequence). This CDR3 contains 15 residues. CDR3 DNA: TGTGCCAGTATTGACGGGACAGGGCGGAATCAGCCCCAGCATTTT. It translates to CASIDGTGRNQPQHF.

This clonotype was counted at least ten times. The rearrangement links TRBV20-1 to TRBJ1-4; unclear D gene. V was pared by 3 bases and J by 6 bases, with 11 bases between. The CDR3 extends over 13 amino acids. Germline V CDR1 and CDR2: DFQATT, SNEGSKA (reference sequence). CDR3 amino acids: CSASSSMDEKLFF. The DNA for the CDR3 is TGCAGTGCTAGCTCCTCAATGGATGAAAAACTGTTTTTT.

The table lists this clonotype with many counts. V usage is TRBV11-2 and J usage is TRBJ2-3; tentatively, D is TRBD2 (5 bases). Looked up from germline, CDR1 is SGHAT and CDR2 is FQNNGV. V dropped 1 base and J dropped 2 bases, with 13 bases sitting between them. The CDR3 is made up of 16 amino acids. CDR3 sequence: CASSLGALGATDTQYF. CDR3 coding DNA: TGTGCCAGCAGCTTAGGGGCCCTGGGAGCCACAGATACGCAGTATTTT.

Comments on this clonotype: With a much larger clone just one base away, this may be a read error. The rearrangement uses TRBV4-2 and TRBJ1-1; the match to TRBD1 covers 7 bases. The CDR3 contains 17 residues. V trimming: 6 bases; J trimming: 0 bases; junction bases outside the gene matches: 13. Germline V gene sequence: CDR1 LGHNA, CDR2 YNFKEQ. The CDR3 region has the DNA TGTGCCAGCAGGGCCGACAGGGCTATTCAGATGAACACTGAAGCTTTCTTT. Translation gives CASRADRAIQMNTEAFF.

This clonotype was recorded at least ten times. The V call is TRBV12-5, the J call TRBJ2-5, with TRBD1 identical over 9 bases. This CDR3 region has 16 residues. The germline gives CDR1 LGHNT, CDR2 FRNRAP. Germline trimming cut 7 bases from V and 1 base from J; bases unmatched to any gene: 10. The DNA of the CDR3 is TGTGCTAGTGCCCGAGGGACAGGGACCTTCCAAGAGACCCAGTACTTC. Its translation is CASARGTGTFQETQYF.

In this sample, this clonotype turned up many times. This sequence joins TRBV2 and TRBJ1-6; D gene unclear. Per the germline V gene, CDR1 is SNHLY and CDR2 is FYNNEI. The V and J ends lost 6 bases and 10 bases respectively, with 16 bases between them. This CDR3 spans 14 amino acids. CDR3 in DNA: TGTGCCAGCAGACGGACCTTTTTGGTGTCACCCCTCCACTTT. Protein: CASRRTFLVSPLHF.

This clonotype has at least ten counts. V gene TRBV11-2 combines with J gene TRBJ1-1; D unresolved. Trimming took off 2 bases at V and 2 bases at J, with 9 bases between the two ends. The CDR3 runs to 14 residues. The V gene's germline CDR1 is SGHAT and CDR2 FQNNGV. CDR3 sequence reads: CASSLYWGNTEAFF. For the CDR3, the DNA is TGTGCCAGCAGCTTATACTGGGGTAACACTGAAGCTTTCTTT. The whole variable domain, remainder taken from reference TRBV11-2 and TRBJ1-1, is EAGVAQSPRYKIIEKRQSVAFWCNPISGHATLYWYQQILGQGPKLLIQFQNNGVVDDSQLPKDRFSAERLKGVDSTLKIQPAKLEDSAVYLCASSLYWGNTEAFFGQGTRLTVV.

In this sample, this clonotype turned up many times. This rearrangement joins TRBV12-3 or TRBV12-4 to TRBJ2-7; no clear D. The CDR3 spans 12 residues. V was clipped by 3 bases and J by 5 bases, with 8 bases between them. CDR3 DNA sequence: TGTGCCAGCAGTTTGGGGTTCGACGAGCAGTACTTC. This gives the protein CASSLGFDEQYF.

In this sample, this clonotype turned up many times. The chain employs TRBV3-1 and TRBJ1-5; perhaps TRBD1 as D (6 bases). Trimming pared 0 bases from V and 7 bases from J, leaving 10 bases between. Per the germline V gene, CDR1 is LGHDT and CDR2 is YNNKEL (reference sequence). The CDR3 extends over 14 amino acids. The CDR3 nucleotides are TGTGCCAGCAGCCAAGAGGGACACGGGCAGCCCCAGCATTTT. Protein product: CASSQEGHGQPQHF.